This TCR beta chain was observed in a study of cytomegalovirus exposure and HLA in healthy donors. With 1 base clipped from V and 4 bases from J, the junction kept 10 bases outside the gene matches. CDR1 and CDR2 (germline): SGHTA, FQGNSA. CDR3 length equals 17 residues. The PCR made use of 60 Vbeta and 13 Jbeta primers. This table comes from immunoSEQ multiplex PCR, and its TCRdb copy is limited to in-frame clones, with some not included. Among approximately 160,000 clones listed, 75% were seen once. The V call is TRBV7-2, the J call TRBJ1-2; TRBD1 matches 9 bases. The source of this sequence is a man between 18 and 35 years old in good health and CMV-seronegative. Sequencing was performed on PBMCs. The CDR3 DNA reads as TGTGCCAGCAGCTTAGACGGGACAGGGTACGGAGGCTATGGCTACACCTTC. Translation gives CASSLDGTGYGGYGYTF.